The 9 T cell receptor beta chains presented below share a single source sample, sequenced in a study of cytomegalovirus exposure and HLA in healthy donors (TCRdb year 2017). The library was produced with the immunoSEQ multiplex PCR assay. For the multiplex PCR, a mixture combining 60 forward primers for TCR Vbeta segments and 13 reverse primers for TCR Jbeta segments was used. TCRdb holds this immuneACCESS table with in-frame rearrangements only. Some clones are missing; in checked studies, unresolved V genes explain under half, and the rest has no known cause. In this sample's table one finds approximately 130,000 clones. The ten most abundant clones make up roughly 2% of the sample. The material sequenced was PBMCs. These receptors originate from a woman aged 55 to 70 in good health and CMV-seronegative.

The CDR3 loop reads CASSQAGDRSYTEAFF. CDR3 sequence (DNA): TGTGCCAGCAGCCAAGCCGGGGACAGGTCATACACTGAAGCTTTCTTT. J is TRBJ1-1 and V is TRBV4-2; 8 positions match TRBD1. V shed 1 base and J 3 bases; nucleotides not matched to a gene: 7. Germline V gene lookup returns CDR1 LGHNA and CDR2 YNFKEQ. CDR3 size: 16 residues.

Written as DNA, the CDR3 is TGCAGTGCGTCTCAGGGAAACGAGCAGTACTTC. As protein: CSASQGNEQYF. The chain couples TRBV20-1 to TRBJ2-7; maybe TRBD1 (5 bases). Between the trimmed V and J ends, which lost 6 bases and 5 bases, there was a span of 11 bases. Germline V gene sequence: CDR1 DFQATT, CDR2 SNEGSKA (reference sequence). The CDR3 consists of 11 residues.

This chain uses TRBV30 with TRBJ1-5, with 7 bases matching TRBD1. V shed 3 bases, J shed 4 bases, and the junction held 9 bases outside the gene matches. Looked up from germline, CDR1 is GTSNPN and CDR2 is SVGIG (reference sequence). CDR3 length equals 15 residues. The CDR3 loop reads CAWSPGGTANQPQHF. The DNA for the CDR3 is TGTGCCTGGAGCCCGGGCGGGACAGCTAATCAGCCCCAGCATTTT.

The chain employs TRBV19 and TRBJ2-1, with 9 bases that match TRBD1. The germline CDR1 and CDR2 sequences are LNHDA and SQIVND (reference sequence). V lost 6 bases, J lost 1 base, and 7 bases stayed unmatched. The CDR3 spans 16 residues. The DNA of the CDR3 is TGTGCCAGTAGCATACAGGGGGCAGGGTCCTACAATGAGCAGTTCTTC. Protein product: CASSIQGAGSYNEQFF.

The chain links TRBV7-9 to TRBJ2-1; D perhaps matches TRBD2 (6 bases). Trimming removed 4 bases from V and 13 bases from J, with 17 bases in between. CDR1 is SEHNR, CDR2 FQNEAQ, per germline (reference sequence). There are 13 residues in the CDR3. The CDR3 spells CASSSRLGGIQFF. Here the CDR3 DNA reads TGTGCCAGCAGCTCTCGGTTGGGCGGGATACAGTTCTTC.

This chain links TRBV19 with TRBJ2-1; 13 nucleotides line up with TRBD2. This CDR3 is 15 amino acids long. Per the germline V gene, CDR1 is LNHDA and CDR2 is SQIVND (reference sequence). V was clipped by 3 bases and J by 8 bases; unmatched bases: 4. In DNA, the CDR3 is TGTGCCAGTAGTATCCGGACTAGCGGGAGTGATGAGCAGTTCTTC. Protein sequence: CASSIRTSGSDEQFF.

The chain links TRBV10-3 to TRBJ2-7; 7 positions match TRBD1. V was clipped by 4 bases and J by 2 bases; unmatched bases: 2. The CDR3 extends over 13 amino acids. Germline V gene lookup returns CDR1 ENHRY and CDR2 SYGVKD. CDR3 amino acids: CAISVDRTYEQYF. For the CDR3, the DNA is TGTGCCATCAGTGTGGACAGGACCTACGAGCAGTACTTC.

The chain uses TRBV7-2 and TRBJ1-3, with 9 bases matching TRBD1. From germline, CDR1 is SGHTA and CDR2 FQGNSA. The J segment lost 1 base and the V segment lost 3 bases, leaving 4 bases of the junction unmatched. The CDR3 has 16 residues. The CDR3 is CASSLDRGRSGNTIYF. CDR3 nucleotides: TGTGCCAGCAGCTTGGACAGGGGACGTTCTGGAAACACCATATATTTT.

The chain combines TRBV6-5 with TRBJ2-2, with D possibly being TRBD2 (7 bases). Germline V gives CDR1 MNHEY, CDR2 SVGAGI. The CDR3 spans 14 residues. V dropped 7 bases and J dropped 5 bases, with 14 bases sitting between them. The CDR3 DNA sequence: TGTGCCAGCACGGGGGGCAGAAGGACCGGGGAGCTGTTTTTT. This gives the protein CASTGGRRTGELFF.